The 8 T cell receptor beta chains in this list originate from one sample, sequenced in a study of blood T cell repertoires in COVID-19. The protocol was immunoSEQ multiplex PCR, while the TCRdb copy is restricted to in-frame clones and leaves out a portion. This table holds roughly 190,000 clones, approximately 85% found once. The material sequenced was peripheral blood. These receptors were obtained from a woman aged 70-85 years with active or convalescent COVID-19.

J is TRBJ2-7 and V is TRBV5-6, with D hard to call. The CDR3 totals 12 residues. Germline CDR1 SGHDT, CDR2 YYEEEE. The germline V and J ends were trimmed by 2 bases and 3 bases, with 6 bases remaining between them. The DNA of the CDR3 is TGTGCCAGCAGCTTTAGCCTCTACGAGCAGTACTTC. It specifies CASSFSLYEQYF.

CDR3 region: CASSQEGLPRDYGYTF. The CDR3 DNA reads as TGCGCCAGCAGCCAAGAGGGACTCCCACGGGACTATGGCTACACCTTC. The rearrangement uses TRBV4-1 and TRBJ1-2; D is perhaps TRBD1 (5 bases). CDR1 and CDR2 from the germline V gene are MGHRA and YSYEKL. V was pared by 0 bases and J by 3 bases, with 14 bases between. This CDR3 is built from 16 residues.

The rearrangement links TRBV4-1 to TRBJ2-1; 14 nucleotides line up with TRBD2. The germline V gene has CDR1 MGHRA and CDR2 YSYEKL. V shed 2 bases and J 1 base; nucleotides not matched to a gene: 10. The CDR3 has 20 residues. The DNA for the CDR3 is TGCGCCAGCAGCCAACCCCCGGGACTAGCGGGAGATTGGTCCTACAATGAGCAGTTCTTC. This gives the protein CASSQPPGLAGDWSYNEQFF.

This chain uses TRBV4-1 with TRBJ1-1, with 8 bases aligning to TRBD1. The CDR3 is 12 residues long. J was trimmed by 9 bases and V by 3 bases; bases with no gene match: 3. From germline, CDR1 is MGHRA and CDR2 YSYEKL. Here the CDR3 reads CASSQAGGKAFF. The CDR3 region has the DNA TGCGCCAGCAGCCAGGCAGGGGGCAAAGCTTTCTTT.

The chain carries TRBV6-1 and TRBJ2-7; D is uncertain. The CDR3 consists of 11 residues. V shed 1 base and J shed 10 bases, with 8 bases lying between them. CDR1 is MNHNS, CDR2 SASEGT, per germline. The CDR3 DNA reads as TGTGCCAGCAGTGAAGTTGTGGCACAGTACTTC. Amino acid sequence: CASSEVVAQYF.

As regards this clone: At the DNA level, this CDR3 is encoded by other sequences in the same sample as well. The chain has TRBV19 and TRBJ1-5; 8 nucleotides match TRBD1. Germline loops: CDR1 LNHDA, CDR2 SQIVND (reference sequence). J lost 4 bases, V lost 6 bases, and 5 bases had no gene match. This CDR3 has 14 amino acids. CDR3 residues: CASSTGGTNQPQHF. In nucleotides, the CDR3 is TGTGCCAGTAGCACAGGGGGGACGAATCAGCCCCAGCATTTT.

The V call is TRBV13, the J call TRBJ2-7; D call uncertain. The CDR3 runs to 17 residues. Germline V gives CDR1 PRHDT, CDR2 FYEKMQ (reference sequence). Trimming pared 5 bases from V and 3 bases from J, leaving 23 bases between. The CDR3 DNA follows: TGTGCCAGCAGCCCGCCCCGACCGGGTCCCAAAGGCTACGAGCAGTACTTC. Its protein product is CASSPPRPGPKGYEQYF.

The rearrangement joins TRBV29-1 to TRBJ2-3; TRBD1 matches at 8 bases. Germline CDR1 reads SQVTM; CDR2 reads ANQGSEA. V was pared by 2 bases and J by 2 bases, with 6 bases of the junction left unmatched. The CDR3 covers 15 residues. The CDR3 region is CSVEIGTGPTDTQYF. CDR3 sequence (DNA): TGCAGCGTTGAAATTGGGACAGGACCCACAGATACGCAGTATTTT.